A single sample is the source of the 20 T cell receptor beta chains below, sequenced in a study of blood T cell repertoires in COVID-19 (dated by TCRdb to the early 2020s). Library method: the immunoSEQ multiplex PCR assay. Sourced from immuneACCESS, this table was stored by TCRdb with only in-frame sequences that have V and J called. A share of the clones is absent; for the studies checked, an unresolved V gene accounts for under half, and the remainder has no known explanation. The sample table lists about 210,000 clones, 84% of them with a count of one. The leading ten clones occupy 10% to 13% of the sample. What was sequenced was peripheral blood. Receptor source: a woman over 75 with COVID-19, enrolled during active disease.

Only one count was recorded for this clone. The J gene is TRBJ2-1, the V gene TRBV5-1; 10 nucleotides agree with TRBD2. Germline V gene data show CDR1 as SGHRS and CDR2 as YFSETQ. The V gene end was trimmed by 5 bases and the J gene end by 5 bases; junction bases not matched to a gene: 7. CDR3 size: 15 residues. CDR3: CASSQTSGSDNEQFF. The CDR3 coding sequence is TGCGCCAGCAGTCAGACTAGCGGGTCTGACAATGAGCAGTTCTTC.

The chain carries TRBV5-5 and TRBJ1-6; tentatively, D is TRBD1 (5 bases). V dropped 1 base and J dropped 6 bases, with 11 bases sitting between them. Per germline, CDR1 SGHKS and CDR2 YYEKEE (reference sequence). This CDR3 is built from 15 residues. CDR3 loop: CASSLTGETNSPLHF. The CDR3 DNA sequence: TGTGCCAGCAGCTTGACAGGAGAAACTAATTCACCCCTCCACTTT.

V is TRBV5-6 and J is TRBJ2-3, with a weak D call TRBD2 (6 bases). CDR1 and CDR2 from the germline V gene are SGHDT and YYEEEE. The CDR3 loop spans 12 amino acids. V was clipped by 6 bases and J by 3 bases, with 8 bases between them. The CDR3 here is CASIGGTDTQYF. For the CDR3, the DNA is TGTGCCAGCATTGGGGGGACAGATACGCAGTATTTT.

The CDR3 DNA follows: TGTGCCAGCACGGCCGGGGGGGGGCTGGGCCGGACTTCACCCCTCCACTTT. Protein sequence: CASTAGGGLGRTSPLHF. The chain couples TRBV7-2 to TRBJ1-6; tentatively, D is TRBD1 (6 bases). Trimming removed 7 bases from V and 9 bases from J, with 25 bases in between. The CDR3 is made up of 17 amino acids. Germline V gene data show CDR1 as SGHTA and CDR2 as FQGNSA.

The chain employs TRBV24-1 and TRBJ2-1, with 8 nucleotides matching TRBD2. Germline CDR1 reads KGHDR; CDR2 reads SFDVKD. The V segment lost 6 bases and the J segment 0 bases; nucleotides outside the gene matches: 6. CDR3 size: 16 residues. The CDR3 DNA is TGTGCCACCAGTCATAGCGGGGTTCACTCCTACAATGAGCAGTTCTTC. It is translated as CATSHSGVHSYNEQFF.

The V gene is TRBV7-9, the J gene TRBJ2-3, with D tentatively TRBD1 (7 bases). CDR3 length: 15 amino acids. CDR1 and CDR2 (germline): SEHNR, FQNEAQ (reference sequence). V was trimmed by 3 bases and J by 5 bases, leaving 15 bases between them. The CDR3 reads CASSFGGGRRDTQYF. In nucleotides, the CDR3 is TGTGCCAGCAGCTTCGGAGGGGGCAGAAGAGATACGCAGTATTTT.

The chain combines TRBV6-6 with TRBJ2-3; D gene uncertain. The V end lost 7 bases, the J end lost 4 bases, and 12 bases lay between the germline ends. CDR3 length: 13 residues. The germline V gene has CDR1 MNHNY and CDR2 SVGAGI (reference sequence). CDR3 residues: CASTSPVADTQYF. In nucleotides, the CDR3 is TGTGCCAGCACTTCCCCCGTAGCAGATACGCAGTATTTT.

This chain connects TRBV28 to TRBJ1-1, with 8 bases lining up with TRBD1. The CDR3 has 17 amino acids. Germline values: CDR1 MDHEN, CDR2 SYDVKM. V shed 8 bases, J shed 0 bases, and the junction held 14 bases outside the gene matches. The CDR3 loop is CASLPSQGAWVNTEAFF. The CDR3 DNA follows: TGTGCCAGCCTGCCGTCGCAGGGGGCGTGGGTGAACACTGAAGCTTTCTTT.

J is TRBJ1-2 and V is TRBV3-1 (or the pseudogene TRBV3-2); no reliable D call. This CDR3 has 14 amino acids. Germline V gives CDR1 LGHDT, CDR2 YNNKEL (reference sequence). Trimming shortened V by 0 bases and J by 6 bases, and 11 bases separated the two germline ends. CDR3 in amino acids: CASSQDWGGHGYTF. CDR3 sequence (DNA): TGTGCCAGCAGCCAAGATTGGGGAGGGCATGGCTACACCTTC.

This chain joins TRBV7-8 and TRBJ1-1; 12 bases map to TRBD1. The CDR3 extends over 16 amino acids. CDR1 and CDR2 from the germline V gene are SGHVS and FQNEAQ. The ends lost 5 bases at V and 5 bases at J; junction bases unmatched: 9. The CDR3 sequence is CASSALSGQGATEAFF. The CDR3 DNA follows: TGTGCCAGCAGCGCATTGTCGGGACAGGGGGCAACTGAAGCTTTCTTT.

This rearrangement joins TRBV5-1 to TRBJ2-5; 8 positions agree with TRBD2. Trimming took 5 bases from V and 4 from J; bases not matched to a gene: 4. From germline, CDR1 is SGHRS and CDR2 YFSETQ. CDR3 length: 13 residues. The DNA of the CDR3 is TGCGCCAGCAGTACCGGGACTAGAGAGACCCAGTACTTC. Translating gives CASSTGTRETQYF.

This sequence joins TRBV28 and TRBJ2-4; D not resolved. CDR1 and CDR2 from the germline V gene are MDHEN and SYDVKM. V lost 3 bases and J 0 bases, leaving 9 bases between the germline ends. This CDR3 has 15 residues. The CDR3 protein is CASSLGPLAKNIQYF. The CDR3 DNA reads as TGTGCCAGCAGTTTGGGCCCCCTAGCCAAAAACATTCAGTACTTC.

Written as DNA, the CDR3 is TGTGCCAGCAGCTTAGGGGGACAGCGTGAAAAACTGTTTTTT. It codes for CASSLGGQREKLFF. The chain uses TRBV7-2 and TRBJ1-4, with TRBD1 matching over 7 bases. The CDR3 extends over 14 amino acids. The germline gives CDR1 SGHTA, CDR2 FQGNSA. After removal of 1 base from V and 7 bases from J, the junction contained 3 bases not matched to a gene.

The chain joins TRBV20-1 to TRBJ1-5; D is unclear. Germline CDR1 reads DFQATT; CDR2 reads SNEGSKA (reference sequence). The ends were cut back, 3 bases at V and 2 bases at J, with 14 bases in the middle. The CDR3 length is 15 residues. CDR3 region: CSASPGSRGNQPQHF. The CDR3 coding sequence is TGCAGTGCTAGTCCGGGGAGTAGAGGCAATCAGCCCCAGCATTTT.

This clone was seen a handful of times. CDR3 nucleotides: TGCGCCAGCAGCCCGGAGACAGGGGGAATAAGAGGCTACACCTTC. Residues: CASSPETGGIRGYTF. The V call is TRBV5-1, the J call TRBJ1-2; TRBD1 aligns across 9 bases. CDR1 SGHRS and CDR2 YFSETQ come from the germline V gene. The V and J ends lost 4 bases and 8 bases, in that order; junction bases with no gene match: 12. There are 15 residues in the CDR3.

This clone was detected only once. The V gene is TRBV30, the J gene TRBJ2-7; D is perhaps TRBD2 (5 bases). The CDR3 runs 12 residues. Germline CDR1 and CDR2: GTSNPN and SVGIG (reference sequence). V was clipped by 3 bases and J by 5 bases, with 11 bases between them. The CDR3 here is CAWSPGIHEQYF. CDR3 bases: TGTGCCTGGAGCCCGGGGATCCACGAGCAGTACTTC.

As regards this clone: The junction and the germline gene differ at one end; a read error may be behind it. This sequence joins TRBV7-7 and TRBJ1-5; D unresolved. This CDR3 has 20 amino acids. The V gene's germline CDR1 is SSHAT and CDR2 FNYEAQ (reference sequence). The CDR3 coding sequence is TGTGCTAGCAGCTTAGGAGGGTACACTGGGCAAACAGTCCACGATCAGCCCCAGCATTTT. The encoded protein is CASSLGGYTGQTVHDQPQHF. Filled out from reference TRBV7-7 and TRBJ1-5, the complete variable domain reads GAGVSQSPRYKVTKRGQDVTLRCDPISSHATLYWYQQALGQGPEFLTYFNYEAQPDKSGLPSDRFSAERPEGSISTLTIQRTEQRDSAMYRCASSLGGYTGQTVHDQPQHFGDGTRLSIL.

This clone showed up just a few times. V usage is TRBV24-1 and J usage is TRBJ2-2, with D possibly TRBD1 on 6 matching bases. V lost 9 bases, J lost 0 bases, and 7 bases lay in between. Germline assignment: CDR1 KGHDR and CDR2 SFDVKD. CDR3 length equals 13 residues. The CDR3 sequence: CATGTPNTGELFF. For the CDR3, the DNA is TGTGCCACCGGGACACCGAACACCGGGGAGCTGTTTTTT.

About this clone itself: This could be a read error, since a much larger clone is one nucleotide away. Other DNA sequences of this sample code for an identical CDR3. The V and J genes are TRBV28 and TRBJ1-5; 8 bases match TRBD1. CDR1 MDHEN and CDR2 SYDVKM come from the germline V gene. The CDR3 has 14 residues. J gave up 2 bases and V 6 bases, and 3 bases lay outside the gene matches. CDR3 DNA sequence: TGTGCCAGCAGCCCGGGACAGGGCAATCAGCCCCAGCATTTT. Protein sequence: CASSPGQGNQPQHF.

The chain combines TRBV7-6 with TRBJ1-4; 11 bases align to TRBD1. There are 20 residues in the CDR3. J gave up 4 bases and V 3 bases, and 16 bases lay outside the gene matches. Germline lookup yields CDR1 SGHVS and CDR2 FNYEAQ. CDR3: CASSLFPGTGGKKGNEKLFF. The CDR3, as DNA: TGTGCCAGCAGCTTGTTCCCCGGGACAGGGGGGAAGAAGGGTAATGAAAAACTGTTTTTT.